Presented here are 11 T cell receptor beta chains from one specimen sequenced in a study of shared clonotypes between healthy human individuals. The data were produced by immunoSEQ multiplex PCR, yet TCRdb's version contains in-frame clones alone and is incomplete. The table records about 2.3 million clones, about 90% of them present only once. Sequences were obtained from naive CD4+ T cells from PBMCs. Subset meaning: CD45RA+ positively selected. The receptors stem from a man between 18 and 35 years old in good health. Some clones in this sample may be carry-over from other donors' samples.

The rearrangement joins TRBV4-1 to TRBJ2-1, with unresolved D. Germline CDR1 is MGHRA and CDR2 is YSYEKL. The CDR3 has 12 residues. V lost 0 bases and J 14 bases, leaving 11 bases between the germline ends. The CDR3 nucleotides read TGCGCCAGCAGCCAAGATCTGGGCCGTGAGTTCTTC. Protein: CASSQDLGREFF.

In this sample, this clone turned up once. The V and J genes are TRBV7-2 and TRBJ2-3; tentative D call: TRBD2 (6 bases). Deletions cut 5 bases from V and 2 bases from J, with 17 bases between. The germline CDR1 and CDR2 sequences are SGHTA and FQGNSA. The CDR3 has 16 residues. The CDR3 region is CASSLLGSGVTDTQYF. The CDR3 coding sequence is TGTGCCAGCAGCCTACTAGGATCGGGGGTCACAGATACGCAGTATTTT.

The chain couples TRBV6-6 to TRBJ2-7; D is perhaps TRBD1 or TRBD2 (6 bases each). Germline CDR1 reads MNHNY; CDR2 reads SVGAGI (reference sequence). V lost 7 bases and J lost 5, with 21 bases in between. The length of the CDR3 is 15 residues. This CDR3 reads CASTYGGQVFNEQYF. CDR3 coding DNA: TGTGCCAGCACCTACGGGGGACAAGTGTTCAACGAGCAGTACTTC.

V usage is TRBV4-3 and J usage is TRBJ2-3, with 13 bases fitting TRBD2. This CDR3 region has 20 residues. Germline V lookup: CDR1 LGHNA, CDR2 YSLEER. Trimming cost V 4 bases and J 4 bases; bases outside gene matches: 17. The CDR3 here is CASSPDPTSGRWGGADTQYF. CDR3 nucleotide sequence: TGCGCCAGCAGCCCCGATCCGACTAGCGGGAGGTGGGGGGGGGCAGATACGCAGTATTTT.

V gene TRBV7-9 combines with J gene TRBJ2-5; D is perhaps TRBD1 or TRBD2 (5 bases each). Germline V gene lookup returns CDR1 SEHNR and CDR2 FQNEAQ (reference sequence). V lost 5 bases, J lost 4 bases, and 26 bases lay in between. This CDR3 has 18 residues. CDR3 in DNA: TGTGCCAGCAGCACTCGGGACCTAGGCGGCAGGCGTGCAGAGACCCAGTACTTC. This codes for CASSTRDLGGRRAETQYF.

CDR3 sequence (DNA): TGCAGCGTTGGGAGTAGCCGCTCCTACGAGCAGTACTTC. Translating gives CSVGSSRSYEQYF. V gene TRBV29-1 combines with J gene TRBJ2-7; D is unresolved. The V gene's germline CDR1 is SQVTM and CDR2 ANQGSEA. CDR3 size: 13 residues. The germline V and J ends were trimmed by 4 bases and 0 bases, with 10 bases remaining between them.

J is TRBJ1-2 and V is TRBV5-1; TRBD1 agrees at 9 bases. CDR3 length: 14 amino acids. The germline CDR1 and CDR2 sequences are SGHRS and YFSETQ. Trimming cost V 4 bases and J 8 bases; bases outside gene matches: 9. CDR3 in amino acids: CASSQSTGGAGYTF. The CDR3 coding sequence is TGCGCCAGCAGCCAATCAACAGGGGGCGCGGGCTACACCTTC.

The chain joins TRBV7-9 to TRBJ2-7, with D uncertain. Germline CDR1 SEHNR, CDR2 FQNEAQ (reference sequence). V lost 5 bases to trimming and J lost 2 bases, with 16 bases between them. The CDR3 loop spans 15 amino acids. The DNA for the CDR3 is TGTGCCAGCAGCCTCTTTTCGGCCGAAGCCTACGAGCAGTACTTC. Translating it yields CASSLFSAEAYEQYF.

V is TRBV30 and J is TRBJ2-6, with D possibly being TRBD1 (5 bases). The germline V gene encodes CDR1 GTSNPN and CDR2 SVGIG (reference sequence). The CDR3 spans 15 residues. The ends were cut back, 1 base at V and 0 bases at J, with 7 bases in the middle. The CDR3 protein is CAWSAQGSGANVLTF. CDR3 DNA sequence: TGTGCCTGGAGTGCCCAGGGCTCTGGGGCCAACGTCCTGACTTTC.

This clone was observed once. This chain links TRBV5-1 with TRBJ1-1; weak D call: TRBD1 (6 bases). Germline lookup yields CDR1 SGHRS and CDR2 YFSETQ. The CDR3 spans 13 residues. Trimming shortened V by 4 bases and J by 9 bases, and 16 bases separated the two germline ends. In DNA, the CDR3 is TGCGCCAGCAGCGACGAAACAGGGACGAAAGCTTTCTTT. Translating it yields CASSDETGTKAFF. The full variable domain, in which reference TRBV5-1 and TRBJ1-1 provide the parts outside the CDR3, is KAGVTQTPRYLIKTRGQQVTLSCSPISGHRSVSWYQQTPGQGLQFLFEYFSETQRNKGNFPGRFSGRQFSNSRSEMNVSTLELGDSALYLCASSDETGTKAFFGQGTRLTVV.

This sequence joins TRBV4-3 and TRBJ1-1; the D gene is possibly TRBD1 (6 bases). CDR3 length: 16 residues. The V gene lost 0 bases and the J gene lost 3 bases, with 14 bases spanning the gap. From germline, CDR1 is LGHNA and CDR2 YSLEER. The CDR3 here is CASSQDGRAGDTEAFF. The CDR3 DNA reads TGCGCCAGCAGCCAAGATGGTAGGGCAGGGGACACTGAAGCTTTCTTT.